One and the same sample provided the 8 T cell receptor beta chains below, sequenced in a study of blood T cell repertoires in COVID-19. Profiling relied on immunoSEQ multiplex PCR, and the TCRdb table lists in-frame clones only, not all of them. Among 140,000 to 150,000 clones, roughly 81% were seen once, and the ten largest hold 7% to 10%. Input material: peripheral blood. The receptor source for this set is a human donor with acute or convalescent COVID-19. The donor label of this sample is uncertain.

V is TRBV6-5 and J is TRBJ1-2, with 11 positions matching TRBD1. Trimming took 1 base from V and 4 from J; bases not matched to a gene: 5. Germline V gene data show CDR1 as MNHEY and CDR2 as SVGAGI. The CDR3 loop spans 16 amino acids. For the CDR3, the DNA is TGTGCCAGCAGTTACTTGCGGACAGGGGGCAGCTATGGCTACACCTTC. Residues: CASSYLRTGGSYGYTF.

The chain is built from TRBV19 and TRBJ1-5; maybe TRBD1 (6 bases). The CDR3 totals 13 residues. V gave up 6 bases and J gave up 7 bases, with 13 bases separating them. Germline CDR1 and CDR2: LNHDA and SQIVND (reference sequence). The CDR3 sequence: CASRGGQNQPQHF. In DNA, the CDR3 is TGTGCCAGTAGGGGGGGGCAGAACCAGCCCCAGCATTTT.

The table lists this clone with a few counts. The CDR3 DNA sequence: TGTGCCAGTAGTTCTCAATATACCGCAGGGGGGAGAAACATTCAGTACTTC. Encoded protein: CASSSQYTAGGRNIQYF. The chain links TRBV19 to TRBJ2-4; perhaps TRBD1 as D (7 bases). With 5 bases removed from V and 6 bases from J, the gap between germline ends came to 23 bases. The germline CDR1 and CDR2 sequences are LNHDA and SQIVND (reference sequence). The CDR3 extends over 17 amino acids.

CDR3 protein: CASTRTIGKNIQYF. The CDR3 DNA is TGTGCCAGTACTCGGACTATAGGCAAAAACATTCAGTACTTC. V and J are TRBV19 and TRBJ2-4, with TRBD2 as a possible D gene (6 bases). The CDR3 contains 14 residues. CDR1 is LNHDA and CDR2 is SQIVND in the germline V gene (reference sequence). The ends were cut back, 7 bases at V and 3 bases at J, with 13 bases in the middle.

Only a few counts were recorded for this clone. At the DNA level, this CDR3 is encoded by other sequences in the same sample as well. V usage is TRBV11-1 and J usage is TRBJ1-6; 7 bases agree with TRBD1. The germline CDR1 and CDR2 sequences are SGHAT and FQDESV (reference sequence). The junction had 3 bases not matched to a gene; V was cut back by 3 bases and J by 10 bases. This CDR3 has 13 residues. The chain's CDR3 is CASSFPGGSPLHF. The CDR3 nucleotides are TGTGCCAGCAGCTTCCCAGGGGGGTCACCCCTCCACTTT.

This chain connects TRBV27 to TRBJ2-1; tentatively, D is TRBD1 (6 bases). This CDR3 region has 17 residues. V was shortened by 0 bases and J by 2 bases, with 14 bases between the two germline ends. Per the germline V gene, CDR1 is MNHEY and CDR2 is SMNVEV (reference sequence). CDR3 loop: CASSLSLPGDPYNEQFF. CDR3 nucleotides: TGTGCCAGCAGTTTATCCCTCCCAGGGGACCCCTACAATGAGCAGTTCTTC.

About this clone itself: The junction does not match germline at one end; this may be a read error. CDR3 sequence reads: CASSPGTDSF. CDR3 bases: TGTGCCAGCAGCCCCGGGACAGACAGCTTC. This chain links TRBV11-2 with TRBJ1-2, with 7 bases aligning to TRBD1. The length of the CDR3 is 10 residues. CDR1 and CDR2 (germline): SGHAT, FQNNGV.

The chain couples TRBV4-1 to TRBJ2-2; D unclear. CDR1 MGHRA and CDR2 YSYEKL come from the germline V gene. CDR3 length: 15 amino acids. V lost 0 bases and J 1 base, leaving 6 bases between the germline ends. The CDR3 reads CASSQDVWNTGELFF. The CDR3 DNA sequence: TGCGCCAGCAGCCAAGACGTCTGGAACACCGGGGAGCTGTTTTTT.